The 18 T cell receptor beta chains below were found in one sample sequenced in a study of beta chain features in type 1 diabetes. Study outcomes and limitations: In every one of the four CD4+ subsets, TCRB CDR3s were moderately but significantly shorter in Type 1 diabetes patients.

Of the isolated RNA, all was reverse transcribed, and so the sequenced material was expressed TCRB transcripts. Measured with immunoSEQ multiplex PCR; TCRdb has only the in-frame clones, and not every one. The sample includes about 700,000 clones, about an eighth of them seen just once. These TCRs are of unknown antigen specificity. The sequencing input was naive CD4+ T cells from blood. The receptor set was obtained from a man between 18 and 29 years old with type 1 diabetes.

This clone was found a few times. The chain has TRBV30 and TRBJ2-3; possibly TRBD2 for D (6 bases). Germline V gives CDR1 GTSNPN, CDR2 SVGIG (reference sequence). The CDR3 has 12 residues. V shed 5 bases and J shed 2 bases, with 8 bases lying between them. The CDR3 nucleotides read TGTGCCTGGCGGGGGTACACAGATACGCAGTATTTT. Translated, it gives CAWRGYTDTQYF.

This clone was seen a few times. V and J are TRBV7-9 and TRBJ2-1; TRBD1 aligns across 9 bases. Looked up from germline, CDR1 is SEHNR and CDR2 is FQNEAQ (reference sequence). CDR3 length: 15 amino acids. V was clipped by 5 bases and J by 11 bases; unmatched bases: 13. Here the CDR3 DNA reads TGTGCCAGCAGCGCCCGGGACAGGGAGACTCCTAAGCAGTTCTTC. Encoded protein: CASSARDRETPKQFF.

The rearrangement links TRBV5-1 to TRBJ2-5; TRBD2 matches at 8 bases. The CDR3 has 15 residues. Germline CDR1 is SGHRS and CDR2 is YFSETQ. The ends lost 4 bases at V and 5 bases at J; junction bases unmatched: 10. The CDR3 DNA sequence: TGCGCCAGCAGCCCCCTACAGGGCGGGAGGGAGACCCAGTACTTC. This codes for CASSPLQGGRETQYF.

This rearrangement joins TRBV29-1 to TRBJ2-4; no clear D gene. The CDR3 consists of 13 residues. Germline CDR1 is SQVTM and CDR2 is ANQGSEA. The V end lost 6 bases, the J end lost 8 bases, and 17 bases lay between the germline ends. The DNA for the CDR3 is TGCAGCGTCCAGACTCGGCTGGGTGACATTCAGTACTTC. Translating gives CSVQTRLGDIQYF.

This clone was picked up a small number of times. The chain combines TRBV7-9 with TRBJ1-1; 8 nucleotides match TRBD1. The CDR3 sequence is 15 residues long. From germline, CDR1 is SEHNR and CDR2 FQNEAQ (reference sequence). Unmatched junction bases numbered 10, after V lost 5 bases and J lost 5 bases. CDR3 region: CASSVTGAGVTEAFF. CDR3 DNA: TGTGCCAGCAGCGTGACAGGGGCGGGCGTGACTGAAGCTTTCTTT. Variable domain in full (rest from reference TRBV7-9 and TRBJ1-1): DTGVSQNPRHKITKRGQNVTFRCDPISEHNRLYWYRQTLGQGPEFLTYFQNEAQLEKSRLLSDRFSAERPKGSFSTLEIQRTEQGDSAMYLCASSVTGAGVTEAFFGQGTRLTVV.

The CDR3 loop reads CASSPKGLGEKLFF. In DNA, the CDR3 is TGCGCCAGCAGCCCCAAGGGGTTAGGTGAAAAACTGTTTTTT. The chain uses TRBV4-1 and TRBJ1-4; TRBD1 might be the D (5 bases). The CDR3 sequence is 14 residues long. With 4 bases removed from V and 7 bases from J, the gap between germline ends came to 13 bases. The V gene's germline CDR1 is MGHRA and CDR2 YSYEKL.

The chain's CDR3 is CASSMTGIGSKNIQYF. The CDR3 DNA reads TGTGCCAGCAGCATGACAGGGATTGGATCCAAAAACATTCAGTACTTC. V is TRBV5-4 and J is TRBJ2-4, with TRBD1 matching over 7 bases. The V segment lost 4 bases and the J segment 2 bases; nucleotides outside the gene matches: 9. Per the germline V gene, CDR1 is SGHNT and CDR2 is YYREEE (reference sequence). CDR3 length: 16 residues. Full variable domain (missing parts from reference TRBV5-4 and TRBJ2-4): ETGVTQSPTHLIKTRGQQVTLRCSSQSGHNTVSWYQQALGQGPQFIFQYYREEENGRGNFPPRFSGLQFPNYSSELNVNALELDDSALYLCASSMTGIGSKNIQYFGAGTRLSVL.

The V and J genes are TRBV5-1 and TRBJ2-1; 11 nucleotides agree with TRBD2. The CDR3 is 18 residues long. Losses at the gene ends were 1 base for V and 6 bases for J; bases not matched to a gene: 12. The germline V gene encodes CDR1 SGHRS and CDR2 YFSETQ. DNA of the CDR3: TGCGCCAGCAGCTTGTCCCCCCCGACTAGCGGGGTTGGCAATGAGCAGTTCTTC. This sequence encodes CASSLSPPTSGVGNEQFF. Supplemented by reference TRBV5-1 and TRBJ2-1, the full variable domain reads KAGVTQTPRYLIKTRGQQVTLSCSPISGHRSVSWYQQTPGQGLQFLFEYFSETQRNKGNFPGRFSGRQFSNSRSEMNVSTLELGDSALYLCASSLSPPTSGVGNEQFFGPGTRLTVL.

The gene calls are TRBV6-5 and TRBJ1-2, with no clear D. CDR1 MNHEY and CDR2 SVGAGI come from the germline V gene. V shed 4 bases and J shed 6 bases, with 12 bases lying between them. The CDR3 runs to 13 residues. The CDR3 here is CASSSTIFHGYTF. CDR3 nucleotide sequence: TGTGCCAGCAGTTCCACTATCTTTCATGGCTACACCTTC.

Concerning this clone: Additional DNA sequences in this sample encode the identical CDR3. V gene TRBV9 combines with J gene TRBJ1-4, with TRBD1 identical over 7 bases. Per germline, CDR1 SGDLS and CDR2 YYNGEE. V trimming: 3 bases; J trimming: 4 bases; junction bases outside the gene matches: 3. The CDR3 spans 14 residues. CDR3 sequence: CASSAGQLNEKLFF. Here the CDR3 DNA reads TGTGCCAGCAGCGCGGGACAGCTTAATGAAAAACTGTTTTTT. Full variable domain (missing parts from reference TRBV9 and TRBJ1-4): DSGVTQTPKHLITATGQRVTLRCSPRSGDLSVYWYQQSLDQGLQFLIQYYNGEERAKGNILERFSAQQFPDLHSELNLSSLELGDSALYFCASSAGQLNEKLFFGSGTQLSVL.

CDR3 amino acids: CASRQDSNQPQHF. CDR3 DNA sequence: TGTGCCAGCAGGCAGGATAGCAATCAGCCCCAGCATTTT. This chain joins TRBV2 and TRBJ1-5; D is ambiguous. Trimming shortened V by 6 bases and J by 0 bases, and 6 bases separated the two germline ends. Germline lookup yields CDR1 SNHLY and CDR2 FYNNEI. There are 13 residues in the CDR3.

This clone was counted between two and nine times. This chain uses TRBV4-2 with TRBJ1-4; D is unclear. The V end was cut by 1 base, the J end by 5 bases, with 11 bases between. Germline assignment: CDR1 LGHNA and CDR2 YNFKEQ. This CDR3 contains 15 residues. The CDR3 DNA follows: TGTGCCAGCAGCCAAGGTCACGAGGTGAATGAAAAACTGTTTTTT. It specifies CASSQGHEVNEKLFF.

The chain employs TRBV7-2 and TRBJ2-1, with D possibly matching TRBD1 (6 bases). Trimming shortened V by 5 bases and J by 0 bases, and 11 bases separated the two germline ends. Germline lookup yields CDR1 SGHTA and CDR2 FQGNSA. The CDR3 spans 15 residues. The CDR3 is CASSRQVSSYNEQFF. The CDR3 coding sequence is TGTGCCAGCAGCCGACAGGTTAGCTCCTACAATGAGCAGTTCTTC.

This clone has a handful of counts. This chain uses TRBV7-2 with TRBJ1-4, with no clear D. Trimming pared 5 bases from V and 5 bases from J, leaving 15 bases between. CDR1 SGHTA and CDR2 FQGNSA come from the germline V gene. The CDR3 totals 15 residues. CDR3 sequence reads: CASSPTGGGNEKLFF. In nucleotides, the CDR3 is TGTGCCAGCAGCCCTACTGGAGGCGGAAATGAAAAACTGTTTTTT.

This clone has more than one count but fewer than ten. The chain has TRBV5-6 and TRBJ1-2; TRBD1 matches 7 bases. V trimming: 4 bases; J trimming: 6 bases; junction bases outside the gene matches: 9. This CDR3 is 14 amino acids long. Germline CDR1 is SGHDT and CDR2 is YYEEEE. CDR3 amino acids: CASSPVGQPNGYTF. CDR3 DNA sequence: TGTGCCAGCAGCCCCGTGGGACAGCCCAATGGCTACACCTTC.

This clone came up a few times. This chain links TRBV11-2 with TRBJ2-1; the D is unclear. With 3 bases removed from V and 8 bases from J, the gap between germline ends came to 20 bases. The CDR3 has 16 amino acids. CDR1 and CDR2 from the germline V gene are SGHAT and FQNNGV. The CDR3 coding sequence is TGTGCCAGCAGCTTGGCGAAGGTTTTGAGCACTGATGAGCAGTTCTTC. Translated, it gives CASSLAKVLSTDEQFF.

This sequence joins TRBV2 and TRBJ2-7, with D perhaps given as TRBD1 or TRBD2 (5 bases each). There are 13 residues in the CDR3. Germline V CDR1 and CDR2: SNHLY, FYNNEI. The V and J ends lost 3 bases and 4 bases respectively, with 10 bases between them. This CDR3 reads CASSEGTLYEQYF. CDR3 nucleotide sequence: TGTGCCAGCAGTGAGGGGACCCTTTACGAGCAGTACTTC.

This clone was detected a few times. CDR3 loop: CASSDRGVGETQYF. The CDR3 DNA reads as TGTGCCAGCAGCGACAGGGGTGTGGGGGAGACCCAGTACTTC. The V gene is TRBV6-5, the J gene TRBJ2-5; TRBD1 matches at 8 bases. V was clipped by 6 bases and J by 5 bases; unmatched bases: 8. CDR3 length: 14 amino acids. In germline, CDR1 is MNHEY, CDR2 SVGAGI.